This TCR beta chain was documented in a study of T cells after yellow fever vaccination. The ends were cut back, 2 bases at V and 3 bases at J, with 18 bases in the middle. Germline assignment: CDR1 MNHEY and CDR2 SMNVEV (reference sequence). CDR3 length: 17 amino acids. TCRdb ran MiXCR on the 5' RACE reads and lists one entry per CDR3 protein. This sample carries under 550,000 distinct CDR3 sequences, around a fifth of them seen once, and the ten largest clones take about 15%. This clonotype showed up many times. V usage is TRBV27 and J usage is TRBJ2-3; the D gene is possibly TRBD1 (6 bases). This clonotype was sampled from a man aged 18 to 30 who received the YFV17D yellow fever vaccine. The specimen was PBMCs, collected less than 25 days after the first yellow fever vaccination. The CDR3 DNA follows: TGTGCCAGCAGTTTAACCGCAGGGGACGTGAGGACAGATACGCAGTATTTT. Protein sequence: CASSLTAGDVRTDTQYF.